A selection of T cell receptor beta chains follows, all from one sample in a study of cytomegalovirus exposure and HLA in healthy donors. TCRdb's table, derived via immunoSEQ multiplex PCR, lists solely in-frame clones and lacks some. The sample comprises about 200,000 clones, roughly 84% of which are singletons, and roughly 1.5% rests with the top ten. Material for sequencing was PBMCs. These receptors were taken from a man between 45 and 60 years old in good health and CMV-seronegative. The CDR3 runs from the conserved cysteine through the conserved F or W. Each record gives: clone size, J gene, D gene, V gene, CDR3 protein, CDR3 DNA. The D gene is left open where the match is weak. Not all rows give a size; the values are once, few, many and, for expanded clones, a class.

>NA|TRBJ2-2|TRBD1|TRBV27
CASSPRTGGTGELFF
TGTGCCAGCAGTCCACGGACAGGGGGAACCGGGGAGCTGTTTTTT
>NA|TRBJ2-7|TRBD2|TRBV27
CASSQKAGTSYEQYF
TGTGCCAGCAGTCAGAAAGCGGGAACTTCCTACGAGCAGTACTTC
>NA|TRBJ1-2|NA|TRBV29-1
CSVESGGAPYGYTF
TGCAGCGTTGAGTCGGGGGGCGCACCCTATGGCTACACCTTC
>NA|TRBJ2-5|TRBD2|TRBV7-9
CASSLRGRGETQYF
TGTGCCAGCAGCTTAAGAGGGAGGGGAGAGACCCAGTACTTC
>few|TRBJ2-3|NA|TRBV30
CAWGSGPTFNTDTQYF
TGTGCCTGGGGGAGCGGGCCCACGTTTAACACAGATACGCAGTATTTT
>few|TRBJ2-7|TRBD1|TRBV7-6
CASSYNRGGGSEQYF
TGTGCCAGCAGCTACAACAGGGGTGGAGGCAGCGAGCAGTACTTC
>NA|TRBJ2-7|TRBD2|TRBV15
CATSRDLAGEVEQYF
TGTGCCACCAGCAGAGACTTAGCGGGAGAGGTCGAGCAGTACTTC
>few|TRBJ2-3|TRBD2|TRBV11-2
CASSLVGPVTSLSTDTQYF
TGTGCCAGCAGCTTAGTAGGCCCCGTGACTAGCCTGAGCACAGATACGCAGTATTTT
>NA|TRBJ1-4|NA|TRBV9
CASSPRGATNEKLFF
TGTGCCAGCAGCCCCAGAGGTGCAACTAATGAAAAACTGTTTTTT
>NA|TRBJ1-1|TRBD1|TRBV2
CASRDRDRGTEAFF
TGTGCCAGCAGGGACCGGGACAGGGGAACTGAAGCTTTCTTT
>few|TRBJ1-1|TRBD1|TRBV28
CASSLGTGGAGNPEAFF
TGTGCCAGCAGCCTCGGGACAGGGGGCGCTGGAAATCCTGAAGCTTTCTTT
>NA|TRBJ2-3|TRBD2|TRBV7-8
CASSSAGTNPPDTQYF
TGTGCCAGCAGCTCGGCCGGGACTAATCCCCCAGATACGCAGTATTTT
>NA|TRBJ1-3|TRBD1|TRBV19
CASSPTGTGNTIYF
TGTGCCAGTAGCCCGACAGGGACTGGAAACACCATATATTTT
>NA|TRBJ2-3|NA|TRBV11-3
CASSFLGQTDTQYF
TGTGCCAGCAGCTTTCTCGGTCAAACAGATACGCAGTATTTT
>NA|TRBJ2-7|NA|TRBV9
CASSVGRTTAYEQYF
TGTGCCAGCAGCGTAGGAAGAACTACCGCCTACGAGCAGTACTTC
>NA|TRBJ2-2|TRBD2|TRBV29-1
CSGGLAGNTGELFF
TGCAGCGGGGGACTAGCGGGAAACACCGGGGAGCTGTTTTTT
>NA|TRBJ2-7|NA|TRBV5-1
CASRFGGRSSSYEQYF
TGCGCCAGCAGGTTCGGGGGGCGGTCGAGCTCCTACGAGCAGTACTTC
>NA|TRBJ2-7|NA|TRBV27
CASSLWRGVSYEQYF
TGTGCCAGCAGTTTATGGAGGGGAGTCTCCTACGAGCAGTACTTC
>NA|TRBJ2-6|TRBD1|TRBV5-1
CASTDRAGANVLTF
TGCGCCAGCACAGACAGGGCTGGGGCCAACGTCCTGACTTTC
>NA|TRBJ1-1|NA|TRBV28
CASTLGGPEAFF
TGTGCCAGCACCCTAGGGGGACCTGAAGCTTTCTTT
>NA|TRBJ2-7|TRBD2|TRBV27
CASSLYPGTSVYEQYF
TGTGCCAGCAGTTTATATCCCGGGACTAGCGTGTACGAGCAGTACTTC
>few|TRBJ2-5|TRBD2|TRBV7-3
CASSSLAGSFETQYF
TGTGCCAGCAGCTCTCTAGCGGGATCGTTCGAGACCCAGTACTTC
>NA|TRBJ2-6|NA|TRBV19
CASSIASTGANVLTF
TGTGCCAGTAGTATCGCCAGTACTGGGGCCAACGTCCTGACTTTC
>few|TRBJ2-1|TRBD2|TRBV27
CASSLFFSGRAYNEQFF
TGTGCCAGCAGTTTATTCTTTAGCGGGAGGGCCTACAATGAGCAGTTCTTC
>NA|TRBJ1-3|NA|TRBV2
CASSDSVVGNTIYF
TGTGCCAGCAGTGACTCGGTAGTAGGAAACACCATATATTTT
>few|TRBJ1-1|NA|TRBV9
CASSVEDIHTEAFF
TGTGCCAGCAGCGTAGAGGACATCCACACTGAAGCTTTCTTT
>NA|TRBJ1-6|TRBD1|TRBV7-8
CASSLRDRATNSPLHF
TGTGCCAGCAGCTTACGCGACAGGGCCACAAATTCACCCCTCCACTTT
>NA|TRBJ2-1|NA|TRBV6-1
CASSAGGAYNEQFF
TGTGCCAGCAGCGCAGGAGGAGCCTACAATGAGCAGTTCTTC
>NA|TRBJ2-7|TRBD1|TRBV4-2
CASSQGRWTGGYEQYF
TGTGCCAGCAGCCAAGGGAGATGGACAGGGGGCTACGAGCAGTACTTC
>NA|TRBJ1-1|NA|TRBV7-9
CSSPDGGKAFF
TGTTCCAGCCCGGATGGGGGGAAAGCTTTCTTT
>NA|TRBJ1-1|NA|TRBV5-1
CASTIGRGNTEAFF
TGCGCCAGCACCATAGGTCGGGGTAACACTGAAGCTTTCTTT
>NA|TRBJ2-6|TRBD1|TRBV28
CASSSTGWSSGANVLTF
TGTGCCAGCAGTTCGACAGGGTGGTCCTCTGGGGCCAACGTCCTGACTTTC
>once|TRBJ2-7|TRBD2|TRBV5-1
CASSFSGGAYEQYF
TGCGCCAGCAGCTTTAGCGGGGGGGCCTACGAGCAGTACTTC
>NA|TRBJ1-3|TRBD1|TRBV29-1
CSVTQGRSGNTIYF
TGCAGCGTTACACAGGGGCGCTCTGGAAACACCATATATTTT
>NA|TRBJ1-5|TRBD1|TRBV19
CASSRSPGTAYQPQHF
TGTGCCAGTAGTCGATCCCCCGGGACAGCTTATCAGCCCCAGCATTTT
>NA|TRBJ2-5|TRBD2|TRBV28
CASSPNGLAGGKTQYF
TGTGCCAGCAGTCCGAATGGGCTAGCGGGGGGGAAGACCCAGTACTTC
>once|TRBJ2-2|NA|TRBV7-3
CASSILSYSGELFF
TGTGCCAGCAGCATCCTATCCTATAGCGGGGAGCTGTTTTTT
>NA|TRBJ1-1|NA|TRBV30
CAWSVHRVGANTEAFF
TGTGCCTGGAGTGTACATCGGGTGGGTGCGAACACTGAAGCTTTCTTT
>NA|TRBJ2-7|TRBD2|TRBV5-4
CASSLALAGAGEQYF
TGTGCCAGCAGCTTGGCACTAGCGGGAGCAGGCGAGCAGTACTTC
>once|TRBJ2-7|TRBD2|TRBV2
CASSGTSGNYEQYF
TGTGCCAGCAGTGGGACTAGCGGAAACTACGAGCAGTACTTC
>few|TRBJ1-5|NA|TRBV7-2
CASSLRTGNQPQHF
TGTGCCAGCAGCTTGCGGACGGGGAATCAGCCCCAGCATTTT
>NA|TRBJ1-6|TRBD1|TRBV6-4
CASSDGQAIGSPLHF
TGTGCCAGCAGTGACGGACAGGCCATTGGTTCACCCCTCCACTTT
>NA|TRBJ1-4|NA|TRBV7-2
CASRPQTTNEKLFF
TGTGCCAGCAGGCCACAGACAACTAATGAAAAACTGTTTTTT
>NA|TRBJ2-7|NA|TRBV27
CASSQAGGYEQYF
TGTGCCAGCAGCCAAGCAGGGGGGTACGAGCAGTACTTC
>NA|TRBJ1-1|TRBD1|TRBV28
CASSDLTGGRGAFF
TGTGCCAGCAGTGATCTGACAGGGGGCCGGGGGGCTTTCTTT
>NA|TRBJ2-3|TRBD2|TRBV5-1
CASSLEGAGGPRTDTQYF
TGCGCCAGCAGCTTGGAAGGAGCGGGAGGGCCTCGCACAGATACGCAGTATTTT
>NA|TRBJ2-7|NA|TRBV9
CASSVGPAGYEQYF
TGTGCCAGCAGCGTAGGACCAGCCGGGTACGAGCAGTACTTC
>NA|TRBJ1-1|NA|TRBV27
CASSLAGMNTEAFF
TGTGCCAGCAGTTTAGCGGGAATGAACACTGAAGCTTTCTTT
>few|TRBJ2-1|TRBD2|TRBV9
CASSPTSGRYNEQFF
TGTGCCAGCAGCCCGACTAGCGGGAGGTATAATGAGCAGTTCTTC
>NA|TRBJ1-1|NA|TRBV28
CASSGGGRENTEAFF
TGTGCCAGCAGTGGGGGGGGGCGTGAGAACACTGAAGCTTTCTTT
>few|TRBJ1-5|NA|TRBV7-2
CASSQQRGQSVPQHF
TGTGCCAGCAGCCAACAAAGGGGACAATCCGTGCCCCAGCATTTT
>NA|TRBJ2-5|TRBD2|TRBV11-2
CASRLGLAPSGGQETQYF
TGTGCCAGCAGGTTAGGGCTAGCGCCCTCGGGGGGCCAAGAGACCCAGTACTTC
>NA|TRBJ2-2|TRBD2|TRBV28
CASSLGGRANTGELFF
TGTGCCAGCAGTTTGGGCGGGAGGGCGAACACCGGGGAGCTGTTTTTT
>NA|TRBJ2-7|NA|TRBV28
CASSRPKDIPEQYF
TGTGCCAGCAGCCGACCCAAAGACATCCCCGAGCAGTACTTC
>NA|TRBJ2-3|NA|TRBV5-8
CASSLARRGTDTQYF
TGTGCCAGCAGCTTGGCTCGGAGGGGCACAGATACGCAGTATTTT
>NA|TRBJ1-5|TRBD1|TRBV5-1
CASSLGQGDQPQHF
TGCGCCAGCAGCTTGGGACAGGGGGACCAGCCCCAGCATTTT
>once|TRBJ1-1|NA|TRBV5-6
CASSADRLNTKAFF
TGTGCCAGCAGCGCGGACAGATTGAACACTAAAGCTTTCTTT